Presented here are 9 T cell receptor beta chains from one specimen sequenced in a study of glioma-infiltrating T cells. Using RNA template, CDR3s of TCR alpha and beta were amplified with iRepertoire arm-PCR. TCRdb recomputed calls from the multiplex PCR reads with MiXCR, one row per CDR3 protein. The table shows some 160,000 distinct CDR3 sequences, with approximately 40% occurring only once. Sequencing was carried out using glioma tissue, nonneoplastic brain tissue, or PBMCs (not recorded which). The receptor source for this set is a human donor with low-grade glioma or glioblastoma, undergoing nonglioma brain surgery, or in good health (not recorded which).

This clonotype was detected many times. The V call is TRBV20-1, the J call TRBJ2-2; D not resolved. The CDR3 sequence is 14 residues long. Between the trimmed V and J ends, which lost 4 bases and 3 bases, there was a span of 12 bases. Germline V lookup: CDR1 DFQATT, CDR2 SNEGSKA (reference sequence). The CDR3 DNA is TGCAGTGCTACCCTAGGTGGCTACACCGGGGAGCTGTTTTTT. Protein: CSATLGGYTGELFF.

Turning to this clonotype: A read error may explain this, as a much larger clone is one base away. This sequence joins TRBV6-1 and TRBJ1-5; a possible D gene is TRBD1 (6 bases). Trimming took 4 bases from V and 11 from J, leaving 12 bases between them. This CDR3 contains 12 residues. Germline CDR1 reads MNHNS; CDR2 reads SASEGT. CDR3 region: CASSGQDFSQHF. The DNA for the CDR3 is TGTGCCAGCAGTGGACAGGATTTTTCCCAGCATTTT.

This clonotype was recorded at least ten times. The chain has TRBV20-1 and TRBJ2-1; 9 bases match TRBD2. The CDR3 length is 15 residues. The V segment lost 5 bases and the J segment 3 bases; nucleotides outside the gene matches: 8. The germline V gene has CDR1 DFQATT and CDR2 SNEGSKA (reference sequence). CDR3 in DNA: TGCAGTGCTGTCCCTAGCGGGACTAGCTACAATGAGCAGTTCTTC. It translates to CSAVPSGTSYNEQFF.

This clonotype is a singleton in its sample. This clone may be a read error of a much larger clone one base away. This chain links TRBV28 with TRBJ1-2; perhaps TRBD1 as D (6 bases). The CDR3 contains 14 residues. Germline values: CDR1 MDHEN, CDR2 SYDVKM. The DNA for the CDR3 is TGTGCCAGCAGCTTAGTCGACAGGCTCTATGGCTACTCCTTC. Translated: CASSLVDRLYGYSF.

This clonotype turned up a few times. A read error may produce the germline difference seen at one junction end. This rearrangement joins TRBV2 to TRBJ1-5, with D possibly being TRBD1 (6 bases). Per germline, CDR1 SNHLY and CDR2 FYNNEI. The CDR3 extends over 15 amino acids. The CDR3 region has the DNA TGTGCCCGCAGCCTCGAATGGACAGACAATCAGCCCCAGCATTTT. Its protein is CARSLEWTDNQPQHF.

With respect to this clonotype: With a much larger clone just one base away, this may be a read error. The rearrangement links TRBV18 to TRBJ2-7; TRBD2 matches 10 bases. This CDR3 comprises 14 residues. Germline V gives CDR1 KGHSH, CDR2 LQKENI. In DNA form, the CDR3 reads TGTGCCAGCACGGCTAGCGGGAGACAGGAGGAGCAGAACTTC. It is translated as CASTASGRQEEQNF.

This clonotype was observed a handful of times. The chain has TRBV12-3 or TRBV12-4 and TRBJ2-5; 8 bases are shared with TRBD2. The CDR3 spans 13 residues. V lost 4 bases to trimming and J lost 4 bases; unmatched junction nucleotides: 2. The CDR3 reads CASSSLAGETQYF. The DNA for the CDR3 is TGTGCCAGCAGTTCCCTAGCGGGAGAGACCCAGTACTTC.

There are many counts of this clonotype. The CDR3 spells CASSESGEAFF. CDR3 nucleotide sequence: TGTGCCAGCAGTGAATCAGGGGAAGCTTTCTTT. The chain joins TRBV25-1 to TRBJ1-1; TRBD1 might be the D (5 bases). Trimming stripped 1 base from V and 8 bases from J, with 5 bases between. This CDR3 comprises 11 residues. From germline, CDR1 is MGHDK and CDR2 SYGVNS.

The rearrangement uses TRBV7-3 and TRBJ2-2; tentative D call: TRBD1 (5 bases). The CDR3 has 15 amino acids. V was shortened by 3 bases and J by 3 bases, with 11 bases between the two germline ends. Germline CDR1 and CDR2: SGHTA and FQGTGA. CDR3 nucleotide sequence: TGTGCCAGCAGCTTTGGCAGGGTTGACACCGGGGAGCTGTTTTTT. Translation: CASSFGRVDTGELFF. Together with reference TRBV7-3 and TRBJ2-2, the CDR3 gives the full variable domain: GAGVSQTPSNKVTEKGKYVELRCDPISGHTALYWYRQSLGQGPEFLIYFQGTGAADDSGLPNDRFFAVRPEGSVSTLKIQRTERGDSAVYLCASSFGRVDTGELFFGEGSRLTVL.